Each of the 27 T cell receptor beta chains below was sequenced from the same sample in a study of blood T cell repertoires in COVID-19 (dated by TCRdb to the early 2020s). Libraries were prepared through the immunoSEQ multiplex PCR assay. The table comes from immuneACCESS by way of TCRdb, which keeps in-frame sequences with V and J called. Part of the clones is missing from these tables; in studies checked, under half for an unresolved V gene and the rest for unknown reasons. This sample is represented by about 150,000 clones; about 85% of them were singletons. The biggest ten clones account for 13% of the sample. The sample was peripheral blood. The source of these receptors is a man aged 65 to 79 who had recovered from COVID-19.

The genes are TRBV19 and TRBJ1-5, with no clear D. V lost 7 bases and J lost 0, with 22 bases in between. This CDR3 comprises 18 residues. Per germline, CDR1 LNHDA and CDR2 SQIVND (reference sequence). The CDR3 is CASTPRLAISGSNQPQHF. The DNA of the CDR3 is TGTGCCAGTACCCCCAGACTCGCTATCTCGGGTAGCAATCAGCCCCAGCATTTT. Full variable domain (outside the CDR3, taken from reference TRBV19 and TRBJ1-5): DGGITQSPKYLFRKEGQNVTLSCEQNLNHDAMYWYRQDPGQGLRLIYYSQIVNDFQKGDIAEGYSVSREKKESFPLTVTSAQKNPTAFYLCASTPRLAISGSNQPQHFGDGTRLSIL.

This clone turned up a few times. The chain joins TRBV7-2 to TRBJ1-1; perhaps TRBD1 as D (6 bases). The CDR3 covers 15 residues. Between the trimmed V and J ends, which lost 4 bases and 6 bases, there was a span of 18 bases. The V gene's germline CDR1 is SGHTA and CDR2 FQGNSA. The CDR3 sequence: CASSSQISGVAEAFF. CDR3 nucleotide sequence: TGTGCCAGCAGCTCTCAGATCTCAGGGGTAGCTGAAGCTTTCTTT. The full variable domain, completed using reference TRBV7-2 and TRBJ1-1, is GAGVSQSPSNKVTEKGKDVELRCDPISGHTALYWYRQSLGQGLEFLIYFQGNSAPDKSGLPSDRFSAERTGGSVSTLTIQRTQQEDSAVYLCASSSQISGVAEAFFGQGTRLTVV.

The chain carries TRBV5-1 and TRBJ2-7; 7 bases match TRBD2. V trimming: 7 bases; J trimming: 2 bases; junction bases outside the gene matches: 12. The CDR3 consists of 15 residues. CDR1 and CDR2 from the germline V gene are SGHRS and YFSETQ. For the CDR3, the DNA is TGCGCCAGCCGGCAAGCGGGGACCTTAACCTACGAGCAGTACTTC. Translated: CASRQAGTLTYEQYF.

This clone is a singleton in its sample. The chain has TRBV5-1 and TRBJ2-1, with D tentatively TRBD2 (5 bases). The V end was cut by 4 bases, the J end by 0 bases, with 14 bases between. The CDR3 is 16 amino acids. Germline CDR1 SGHRS, CDR2 YFSETQ. The chain's CDR3 is CASSPSLGSSYNEQFF. CDR3 DNA: TGCGCCAGCAGCCCCTCGTTAGGGAGCTCCTACAATGAGCAGTTCTTC.

The rearrangement joins TRBV6-6 to TRBJ1-4, with 7 bases aligning to TRBD1. Trimming removed 0 bases from V and 8 bases from J; junction bases left unmatched: 6. The CDR3 extends over 15 amino acids. Germline V gives CDR1 MNHNY, CDR2 SVGAGI (reference sequence). CDR3 DNA sequence: TGTGCCAGCAGTTACTCGAACGGACAGGCCGAAAAACTGTTTTTT. This translates into CASSYSNGQAEKLFF.

The rearrangement uses TRBV9 and TRBJ2-2; possible D gene TRBD2, 6 bases. The CDR3 is 16 residues long. Germline loops: CDR1 SGDLS, CDR2 YYNGEE. Trimming stripped 6 bases from V and 4 bases from J, with 19 bases between. CDR3 in amino acids: CASTSGEYSSTGELFF. The CDR3, as DNA: TGTGCCAGCACCTCGGGAGAATATTCGAGCACCGGGGAGCTGTTTTTT.

This clone was seen a handful of times. This chain connects TRBV6-2 or TRBV6-3 to TRBJ2-1; 10 nucleotides match TRBD2. The V gene end was trimmed by 4 bases and the J gene end by 4 bases; junction bases not matched to a gene: 4. The germline gives CDR1 MNHEY, CDR2 SVGEGT. The CDR3 sequence is 15 residues long. The CDR3: CASSWGTSAYNEQFF. The DNA for the CDR3 is TGTGCCAGCAGTTGGGGGACTAGCGCTTACAATGAGCAGTTCTTC.

The chain combines TRBV5-1 with TRBJ2-7; 7 nucleotides align to TRBD2. Germline V gene sequence: CDR1 SGHRS, CDR2 YFSETQ. Trimming at V came to 1 base and at J to 5 bases, leaving 6 bases not matched to a gene. The CDR3 is 14 amino acids. Written as DNA, the CDR3 is TGCGCCAGCAGCTTGATCGGGGGGAACGACGAGCAGTACTTC. Protein product: CASSLIGGNDEQYF. The whole variable domain, remainder taken from reference TRBV5-1 and TRBJ2-7, is KAGVTQTPRYLIKTRGQQVTLSCSPISGHRSVSWYQQTPGQGLQFLFEYFSETQRNKGNFPGRFSGRQFSNSRSEMNVSTLELGDSALYLCASSLIGGNDEQYFGPGTRLTVT.

The chain is built from TRBV4-1 and TRBJ2-7, with D possibly matching TRBD2 (5 bases). The CDR3 extends over 15 amino acids. Germline CDR1 and CDR2: MGHRA and YSYEKL. V lost 1 base, J lost 4 bases, and 14 bases lay in between. CDR3 residues: CASSQGAGPFYEQYF. CDR3 coding DNA: TGCGCCAGCAGCCAAGGCGCGGGCCCATTTTACGAGCAGTACTTC.

V and J are TRBV11-3 and TRBJ2-1; no firm D call. Germline V gives CDR1 SGHNT, CDR2 YENEEA. The CDR3 extends over 14 amino acids. Between the trimmed V and J ends, which lost 0 bases and 9 bases, there was a span of 12 bases. The CDR3 coding sequence is TGTGCCAGCAGCTTAGATAGCCGGCCGGGTGAGCAGTTCTTC. Translating it yields CASSLDSRPGEQFF. The variable domain in full, with the rest retrieved from reference TRBV11-3 and TRBJ2-1, is EAGVVQSPRYKIIEKKQPVAFWCNPISGHNTLYWYLQNLGQGPELLIRYENEEAVDDSQLPKDRFSAERLKGVDSTLKIQPAELGDSAVYLCASSLDSRPGEQFFGPGTRLTVL.

The chain recombines TRBV11-2 with TRBJ1-2; D gene uncertain. Per the germline V gene, CDR1 is SGHAT and CDR2 is FQNNGV. The ends were cut back, 5 bases at V and 4 bases at J, with 5 bases in the middle. The CDR3 totals 11 residues. CDR3 residues: CASSPSYGYTF. The CDR3 bases are TGTGCCAGCAGCCCTAGCTATGGCTACACCTTC. Together with reference TRBV11-2 and TRBJ1-2, the CDR3 gives the full variable domain: EAGVAQSPRYKIIEKRQSVAFWCNPISGHATLYWYQQILGQGPKLLIQFQNNGVVDDSQLPKDRFSAERLKGVDSTLKIQPAKLEDSAVYLCASSPSYGYTFGSGTRLTVV.

This chain uses TRBV9 with TRBJ2-2; 11 nucleotides agree with TRBD2. In germline, CDR1 is SGDLS, CDR2 YYNGEE. V shed 3 bases and J 4 bases; nucleotides not matched to a gene: 8. There are 17 residues in the CDR3. CDR3 sequence: CASSGPGLADFTGELFF. In DNA form, the CDR3 reads TGTGCCAGCAGCGGTCCGGGACTAGCGGACTTCACCGGGGAGCTGTTTTTT. Variable domain in full (rest from reference TRBV9 and TRBJ2-2): DSGVTQTPKHLITATGQRVTLRCSPRSGDLSVYWYQQSLDQGLQFLIQYYNGEERAKGNILERFSAQQFPDLHSELNLSSLELGDSALYFCASSGPGLADFTGELFFGEGSRLTVL.

The chain is built from TRBV7-2 and TRBJ1-5; D is unresolved. Trimming left V 5 bases short and J 5 bases short, with 13 bases between. In germline, CDR1 is SGHTA, CDR2 FQGNSA. CDR3 size: 14 residues. The CDR3 DNA reads as TGTGCCAGCAGCCCGACAAACGGTTATCAGCCCCAGCATTTT. This gives the protein CASSPTNGYQPQHF.

Here the CDR3 reads CASSPDRSAAFF. The CDR3 DNA sequence: TGTGCCAGCAGCCCTGACAGATCGGCCGCTTTCTTT. This chain links TRBV3-1 (or the pseudogene TRBV3-2) with TRBJ1-1; the D gene is possibly TRBD1 (5 bases). Germline values: CDR1 LGHDT, CDR2 YNNKEL (reference sequence). V lost 4 bases to trimming and J lost 11 bases, with 14 bases between them. The CDR3 spans 12 residues.

This clone was seen a handful of times. CDR3 DNA sequence: TGTGCCAGCAGCCAACAGGGCTATGGCTACACCTTC. As protein: CASSQQGYGYTF. The J gene is TRBJ1-2, the V gene TRBV3-1 (or the pseudogene TRBV3-2), with D tentatively TRBD1 (5 bases). This CDR3 comprises 12 residues. The ends were cut back, 2 bases at V and 4 bases at J, with 5 bases in the middle. Looked up from germline, CDR1 is LGHDT and CDR2 is YNNKEL (reference sequence).

This clone was picked up one time. This chain links TRBV2 with TRBJ2-1, with a weak D call TRBD2 (7 bases). V was trimmed by 6 bases and J by 7 bases, leaving 16 bases between them. Per germline, CDR1 SNHLY and CDR2 FYNNEI. CDR3 length: 14 amino acids. CDR3 in DNA: TGTGCCAGCAGGACAGGACTAGGAGGTAATGAGCAGTTCTTC. Translation gives CASRTGLGGNEQFF.

The rearrangement links TRBV20-1 to TRBJ1-1, with D perhaps matching TRBD1 (5 bases). Deletions cut 8 bases from V and 12 bases from J, with 16 bases between. The CDR3 runs to 10 residues. The germline gives CDR1 DFQATT, CDR2 SNEGSKA (reference sequence). The CDR3 bases are TGCAGTCTTCCAGGGAATCCGTCTTTCTTT. It translates to CSLPGNPSFF.

The V call is TRBV19, the J call TRBJ1-1; 7 bases match TRBD1. The germline gives CDR1 LNHDA, CDR2 SQIVND (reference sequence). The CDR3 has 16 amino acids. The V segment lost 6 bases and the J segment 1 base; nucleotides outside the gene matches: 11. DNA of the CDR3: TGTGCCAGTAGCGGAAGAGCCGGGACAGCGAACACTGAAGCTTTCTTT. Translating gives CASSGRAGTANTEAFF.

This chain connects TRBV7-2 to TRBJ2-5; TRBD2 aligns across 11 bases. Per germline, CDR1 SGHTA and CDR2 FQGNSA. CDR3 length: 15 amino acids. V lost 1 base to trimming and J lost 5 bases; unmatched junction nucleotides: 3. CDR3 amino acids: CASSLVAGGGETQYF. DNA for the CDR3: TGTGCCAGCAGCTTAGTAGCGGGAGGGGGGGAGACCCAGTACTTC.

This chain connects TRBV4-3 to TRBJ2-7; 14 bases fit TRBD2. The junction had 10 bases not matched to a gene; V was cut back by 4 bases and J by 5 bases. Per germline, CDR1 LGHNA and CDR2 YSLEER. The CDR3 runs to 17 residues. CDR3 nucleotide sequence: TGCGCCAGCAGCCGACTATACGGACTAGCGGGAGGCCACGAGCAGTACTTC. Its translation is CASSRLYGLAGGHEQYF.

The chain joins TRBV11-2 to TRBJ1-5, with D possibly TRBD1 on 6 matching bases. CDR3 length: 14 residues. Trimming cost V 5 bases and J 7 bases, with 15 bases left between them. Germline V gene lookup returns CDR1 SGHAT and CDR2 FQNNGV. CDR3 region: CASSETGRGQPQHF. Written as DNA, the CDR3 is TGTGCCAGCAGCGAAACAGGGCGAGGACAGCCCCAGCATTTT.

The chain joins TRBV15 to TRBJ1-1, with unresolved D. Between the trimmed V and J ends, which lost 6 bases and 5 bases, there was a span of 13 bases. There are 13 residues in the CDR3. The germline V gene encodes CDR1 LNHNV and CDR2 YYDKDF (reference sequence). The DNA of the CDR3 is TGTGCCACCAGGTACGGAGCGGAAACTGAAGCTTTCTTT. It codes for CATRYGAETEAFF. Together with reference TRBV15 and TRBJ1-1, the CDR3 gives the full variable domain: DAMVIQNPRYQVTQFGKPVTLSCSQTLNHNVMYWYQQKSSQAPKLLFHYYDKDFNNEADTPDNFQSRRPNTSFCFLDIRSPGLGDTAMYLCATRYGAETEAFFGQGTRLTVV.

The gene calls are TRBV5-1 and TRBJ1-2; 9 nucleotides line up with TRBD1. The germline V gene encodes CDR1 SGHRS and CDR2 YFSETQ. V lost 3 bases and J lost 6; bases outside the gene matches: 3. CDR3 length equals 13 residues. As DNA, the CDR3 is TGCGCCAGCAGCTCGGGACAGGGCAATGGCTACACCTTC. Protein product: CASSSGQGNGYTF.

This clone was detected only a few times. The gene calls are TRBV18 and TRBJ1-4, with a weak D call TRBD1 (5 bases). V was shortened by 3 bases and J by 8 bases, with 13 bases between the two germline ends. Germline V gene sequence: CDR1 KGHSH, CDR2 LQKENI. The CDR3 totals 14 residues. CDR3 residues: CASSPPGIREKLFF. CDR3 nucleotides: TGTGCCAGCTCACCTCCAGGGATTCGAGAAAAACTGTTTTTT.

V is TRBV2 and J is TRBJ1-2, with 7 nucleotides matching TRBD1. The CDR3 contains 13 residues. The germline V gene has CDR1 SNHLY and CDR2 FYNNEI. The trim removed 5 bases at V and 8 bases at J, leaving 8 bases unmatched. Here the CDR3 reads CASSQGGYGGYTF. CDR3 coding DNA: TGTGCCAGCAGTCAGGGGGGTTATGGAGGCTACACCTTC.

V and J are TRBV5-1 and TRBJ2-1, with TRBD1 matching 8 bases. With V trimmed by 0 bases and J by 10 bases, 9 bases remained unmatched. This CDR3 comprises 15 residues. The germline gives CDR1 SGHRS, CDR2 YFSETQ. The CDR3 loop reads CASSLGQGASREQFF. CDR3 coding DNA: TGCGCCAGCAGCTTGGGGCAGGGGGCTTCACGGGAGCAGTTCTTC.

The J gene is TRBJ2-3, the V gene TRBV6-1, with TRBD1 matching over 8 bases. The V gene end was trimmed by 0 bases and the J gene end by 5 bases; junction bases not matched to a gene: 10. CDR1 and CDR2 (germline): MNHNS, SASEGT. CDR3 length equals 17 residues. The CDR3 sequence is CASSEAMGQASGDTQYF. The CDR3 nucleotides are TGTGCCAGCAGTGAAGCGATGGGACAGGCGAGTGGAGATACGCAGTATTTT.